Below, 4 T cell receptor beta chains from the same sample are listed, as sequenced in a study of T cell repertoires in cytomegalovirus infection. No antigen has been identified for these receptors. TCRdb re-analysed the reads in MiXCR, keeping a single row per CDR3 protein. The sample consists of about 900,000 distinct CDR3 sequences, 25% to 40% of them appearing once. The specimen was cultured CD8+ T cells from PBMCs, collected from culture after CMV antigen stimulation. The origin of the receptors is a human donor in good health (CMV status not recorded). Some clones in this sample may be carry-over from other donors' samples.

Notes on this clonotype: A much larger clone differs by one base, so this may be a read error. The CDR3 protein is CASSFQTPDLGSNEAIF. CDR3 coding DNA: TGTGCCAGCAGTTTCCAAACACCCGACCTGGGTAGCAATGAAGCTATCTTT. The chain links TRBV12-3 or TRBV12-4 to TRBJ1-1; D is undetermined. This CDR3 is 17 amino acids long.

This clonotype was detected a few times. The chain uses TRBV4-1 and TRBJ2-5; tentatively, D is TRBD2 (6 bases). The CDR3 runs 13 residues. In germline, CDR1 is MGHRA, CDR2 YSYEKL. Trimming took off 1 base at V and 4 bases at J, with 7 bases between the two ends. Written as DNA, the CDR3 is TGCGCCAGCAGCCAAGCGGGGGTAGAGACCCAGTACTTC. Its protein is CASSQAGVETQYF.

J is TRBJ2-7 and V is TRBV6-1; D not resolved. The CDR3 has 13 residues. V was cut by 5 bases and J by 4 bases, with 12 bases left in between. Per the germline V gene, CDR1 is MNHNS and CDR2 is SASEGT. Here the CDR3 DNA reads TGTGCCAGCAGTAGCCTCCAGCGATACGAGCAGTACGTC. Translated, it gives CASSSLQRYEQYV.

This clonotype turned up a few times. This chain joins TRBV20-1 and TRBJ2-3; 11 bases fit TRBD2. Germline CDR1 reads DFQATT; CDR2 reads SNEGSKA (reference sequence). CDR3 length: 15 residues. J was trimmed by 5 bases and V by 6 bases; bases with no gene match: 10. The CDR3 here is CSALAGGQFVDTQYF. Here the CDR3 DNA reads TGCAGTGCGTTAGCGGGGGGGCAGTTTGTAGATACGCAGTATTTT.